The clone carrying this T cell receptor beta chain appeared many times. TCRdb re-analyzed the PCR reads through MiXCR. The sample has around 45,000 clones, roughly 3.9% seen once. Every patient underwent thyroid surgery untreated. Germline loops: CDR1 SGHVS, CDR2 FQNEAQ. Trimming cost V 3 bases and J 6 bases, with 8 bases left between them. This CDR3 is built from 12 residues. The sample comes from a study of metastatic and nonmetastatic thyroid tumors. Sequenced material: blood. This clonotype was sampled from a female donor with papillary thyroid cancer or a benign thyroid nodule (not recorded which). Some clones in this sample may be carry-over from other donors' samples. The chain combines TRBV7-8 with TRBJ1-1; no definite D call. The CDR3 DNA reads TGTGCCAGCAGCTTTTCCTCCTCTGAAGCTTTCTTT. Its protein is CASSFSSSEAFF.